This T cell receptor beta chain emerged from a study of T cells after posttransplantation cyclophosphamide. Overall study results and limits: Donor CD8+ memory clones often dominated recipient blood repertoires at later times.

Remarks on this clone: What it binds is unknown.

Control samples came 1 year after myeloablative marrow transplants with methotrexate plus calcineurin inhibitor. Using immunoSEQ multiplex PCR, the repertoire was profiled, and TCRdb retains in-frame clones only, with some absent. The data contain roughly 17,000 clones, less than 85% of them seen just once; the ten biggest clones take up about 26%. This CDR3 contains 15 residues. Trimming at V came to 0 bases and at J to 2 bases, leaving 5 bases not matched to a gene. Germline lookup yields CDR1 GTSNPN and CDR2 SVGIG (reference sequence). The sequenced sample was PBMCs, obtained after allogeneic stem cell transplant with calcineurin inhibitor and methotrexate. The clonotype comes from a female patient aged 18 to 35 who received an allogeneic stem cell transplant from an unrelated donor, was CMV-positive, and had acute and chronic GVHD. Some T cells here may be from the graft donor. The rearrangement joins TRBV30 to TRBJ2-5; 8 positions match TRBD1. CDR3 sequence (DNA): TGTGCCTGGAGTGTACTTGGACAGGGTCAAGAGACCCAGTACTTC. It translates to CAWSVLGQGQETQYF.